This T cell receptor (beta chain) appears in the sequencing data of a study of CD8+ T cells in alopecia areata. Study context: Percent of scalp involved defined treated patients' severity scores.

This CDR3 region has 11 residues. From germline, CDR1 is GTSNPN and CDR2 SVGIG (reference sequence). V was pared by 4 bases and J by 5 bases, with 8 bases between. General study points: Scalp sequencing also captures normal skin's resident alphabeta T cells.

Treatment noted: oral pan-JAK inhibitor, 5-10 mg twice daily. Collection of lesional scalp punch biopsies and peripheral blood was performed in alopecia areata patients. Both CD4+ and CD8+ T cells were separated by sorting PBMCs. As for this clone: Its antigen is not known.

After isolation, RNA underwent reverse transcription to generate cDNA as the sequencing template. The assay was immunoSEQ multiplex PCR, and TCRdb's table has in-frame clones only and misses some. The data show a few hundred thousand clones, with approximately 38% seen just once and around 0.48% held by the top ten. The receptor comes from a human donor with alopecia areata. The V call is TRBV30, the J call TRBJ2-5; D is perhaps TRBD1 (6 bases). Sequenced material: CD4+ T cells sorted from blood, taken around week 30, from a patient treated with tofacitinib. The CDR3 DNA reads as TGTGCCTGGACAGGGGTCGAGACCCAGTACTTC. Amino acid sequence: CAWTGVETQYF.